This passage covers 22 T cell receptor beta chains from one sample sequenced in a study of CD8+CD57+ T cells in acquired aplastic anemia. CDR3 and TCR beta VDJ profiling relied on a genomic DNA template. TCRdb reanalysed the reads using MiXCR and keeps one entry per CDR3 protein. This table has approximately 270,000 distinct CDR3 sequences, approximately 55% appearing once. The sample was sorted CD4+, CD8+, or CD8+CD57+ T cells (not recorded which) from PBMCs. The source of these receptors is a human donor with severe aplastic anemia or a healthy control (not recorded which).

The rearrangement links TRBV19 to TRBJ1-1, with D possibly matching TRBD1 (6 bases). Trimming stripped 7 bases from V and 5 bases from J, with 17 bases between. Germline V gene sequence: CDR1 LNHDA, CDR2 SQIVND (reference sequence). CDR3 size: 14 residues. For the CDR3, the DNA is TGTGCCAGTACCCTTCACAGGGAGGGGACTGAAGCTTTCTTT. It translates to CASTLHREGTEAFF.

The CDR3 sequence: CASSDRNSNSPLHF. The CDR3 DNA sequence: TGTGCCAGCAGCGACCGGAACTCAAATTCACCCCTCCACTTT. This chain joins TRBV9 and TRBJ1-6; no clear D. Germline loops: CDR1 SGDLS, CDR2 YYNGEE. Trimming removed 3 bases at V and 7 bases at J, with 11 bases between. CDR3 length: 14 amino acids.

This clonotype was seen a few times. The CDR3 sequence: CASSGLAGVGTQYF. In nucleotides, the CDR3 is TGTGCCAGCAGTGGACTAGCGGGAGTTGGTACGCAGTATTTT. The chain is built from TRBV7-3 and TRBJ2-3; 13 bases fit TRBD2. Trimming at V came to 6 bases and at J to 8 bases, leaving 5 bases not matched to a gene. The germline CDR1 and CDR2 sequences are SGHTA and FQGTGA. This CDR3 spans 14 amino acids.

CDR3 loop: CASSAGQGSGEQYF. CDR3 nucleotides: TGTGCCAGCAGTGCTGGACAGGGAAGCGGCGAGCAGTACTTC. The chain is built from TRBV2 and TRBJ2-7, with 8 bases that match TRBD1. The CDR3 consists of 14 residues. V lost 4 bases, J lost 6 bases, and 8 bases stayed unmatched. The germline V gene encodes CDR1 SNHLY and CDR2 FYNNEI.

V usage is TRBV7-8 and J usage is TRBJ1-5, with D possibly TRBD2 on 5 matching bases. The assigned J gene may be wrong: the sequence end matches TRBJ2-3 better. CDR1 is SGHVS and CDR2 is FQNEAQ in the germline V gene. This CDR3 is 16 amino acids long. CDR3 DNA sequence: TGTGCCAGCAGCCCCGGGCGGGCCAGAACCATAGATACGCAGTATTTT. Its protein product is CASSPGRARTIDTQYF.

The CDR3 DNA is TGTGCCACCAGTGACATAGACAGGCACTATGGCTACACCTTC. Translating it yields CATSDIDRHYGYTF. This rearrangement joins TRBV24-1 to TRBJ1-2; weak D call: TRBD1 (6 bases). This CDR3 has 14 amino acids. The V and J ends lost 4 bases and 3 bases respectively, with 11 bases between them. Looked up from germline, CDR1 is KGHDR and CDR2 is SFDVKD.

The chain uses TRBV7-2 and TRBJ2-5; a weak D match, TRBD1 (6 bases). Germline CDR1 reads SGHTA; CDR2 reads FQGNSA. The length of the CDR3 is 15 residues. V dropped 1 base and J dropped 4 bases, with 13 bases sitting between them. This CDR3 reads CASSLGRTGRETQYF. CDR3 nucleotide sequence: TGTGCCAGCAGCTTAGGTCGTACAGGGAGAGAGACCCAGTACTTC.

This clonotype appeared many times. This chain connects TRBV4-3 to TRBJ1-3; D call uncertain. Deletions cut 0 bases from V and 2 bases from J, with 11 bases between. Germline CDR1 and CDR2: LGHNA and YSLEER. The CDR3 runs to 16 residues. This CDR3 reads CASSQDSRGPGNTIYF. CDR3 nucleotide sequence: TGCGCCAGCAGCCAAGATAGTAGAGGTCCTGGAAACACCATATATTTT.

This clonotype has at least ten counts. This chain joins TRBV5-1 and TRBJ1-4; the match to TRBD1 covers 7 bases. Germline CDR1 SGHRS, CDR2 YFSETQ. J lost 3 bases, V lost 0 bases, and 2 bases had no gene match. CDR3 length: 15 amino acids. The CDR3 protein is CASSLGRGPNEKLFF. As DNA, the CDR3 is TGCGCCAGCAGCTTGGGAAGGGGGCCTAATGAAAAACTGTTTTTT.

The CDR3 here is CASSRGLEGGTQYF. CDR3 nucleotide sequence: TGTGCCAGTAGTAGGGGCTTAGAGGGGGGTACGCAGTATTTT. The rearrangement uses TRBV19 and TRBJ2-3; D is perhaps TRBD1 or TRBD2 (6 bases each). The length of the CDR3 is 14 residues. The germline V gene encodes CDR1 LNHDA and CDR2 SQIVND (reference sequence). The V gene lost 4 bases and the J gene lost 8 bases, with 16 bases spanning the gap.

CDR3 bases: TGTGCCAGCAGACAGGGCGCGGGTATTTCACCCCTCCACTTT. Translated: CASRQGAGISPLHF. V usage is TRBV5-4 and J usage is TRBJ1-6; D might be TRBD1 (6 bases). From germline, CDR1 is SGHNT and CDR2 YYREEE (reference sequence). V shed 5 bases and J shed 9 bases, with 15 bases lying between them. This CDR3 contains 14 residues. The full variable domain, completed using reference TRBV5-4 and TRBJ1-6, is ETGVTQSPTHLIKTRGQQVTLRCSSQSGHNTVSWYQQALGQGPQFIFQYYREEENGRGNFPPRFSGLQFPNYSSELNVNALELDDSALYLCASRQGAGISPLHFGNGTRLTVT.

With respect to this clonotype: An end of the junction does not agree with germline; a read error may underlie this. V and J are TRBV7-9 and TRBJ1-1; 8 nucleotides agree with TRBD1. Germline CDR1 is SEHNR and CDR2 is FQNEAQ (reference sequence). This CDR3 is built from 19 residues. DNA for the CDR3: TGTGCCAGCAGCCTAGCGCCGGGACAGGTTCATTCTGGAAACACTGAAGCTTTCTTT. Encoded protein: CASSLAPGQVHSGNTEAFF.

The rearrangement joins TRBV12-3 or TRBV12-4 to TRBJ1-3; weak D call: TRBD1 (6 bases). The CDR3 runs 15 residues. V lost 2 bases, J lost 4 bases, and 12 bases lay in between. In DNA form, the CDR3 reads TGTGCCAGCAGTTTACCGGGGACATCAGGAAACACCATATATTTT. Its protein is CASSLPGTSGNTIYF.

In its sample, this clonotype was seen a few times. The genes are TRBV10-2 and TRBJ2-3; 7 bases are a match to TRBD2. The V gene end was trimmed by 0 bases and the J gene end by 4 bases; junction bases not matched to a gene: 7. The CDR3 is 16 residues long. Germline V gene sequence: CDR1 WSHSY, CDR2 SAAADI. CDR3 loop: CASSESPGGPPDTQYF. For the CDR3, the DNA is TGCGCCAGCAGTGAGTCACCGGGGGGACCGCCAGATACGCAGTATTTT.

This clonotype was counted at least ten times. The V call is TRBV5-1, the J call TRBJ2-7; 7 nucleotides align to TRBD1. J lost 2 bases, V lost 3 bases, and 5 bases had no gene match. This CDR3 is built from 14 residues. Germline V gives CDR1 SGHRS, CDR2 YFSETQ. The chain's CDR3 is CASSSTGSTYEQYF. The CDR3 bases are TGCGCCAGCAGCTCGACAGGGTCCACCTACGAGCAGTACTTC.

Comments on this clonotype: It is likely a read error, because the conserved phenylalanine at the end of the CDR3 is missing. The CDR3 region is CASRLTLDPGDNSPLHS. The CDR3 DNA sequence: TGTGCCAGTAGGCTGACACTCGACCCCGGAGATAATTCGCCCCTCCACTCT. The V call is TRBV19, the J call TRBJ1-6; D gene ambiguous. The CDR3 has 17 residues. Germline CDR1 reads LNHDA; CDR2 reads SQIVND (reference sequence).

This clonotype was found many times. The genes are TRBV30 and TRBJ1-1; D is uncertain. The germline gives CDR1 GTSNPN, CDR2 SVGIG (reference sequence). V was cut by 0 bases and J by 1 base, with 6 bases left in between. CDR3 length: 13 residues. CDR3 region: CAWSVRENTEAFF. CDR3 nucleotides: TGTGCCTGGAGTGTCCGGGAGAACACTGAAGCTTTCTTT.

In its sample, this clonotype was seen a few times. V is TRBV20-1 and J is TRBJ2-7; D ambiguous. The CDR3 has 14 residues. Germline V gives CDR1 DFQATT, CDR2 SNEGSKA (reference sequence). V lost 3 bases to trimming and J lost 2 bases, with 14 bases between them. The CDR3 DNA reads as TGCAGTGCTAGTTTGGGTGTCACTACCTACGAGCAGTACTTC. It translates to CSASLGVTTYEQYF.

The chain has TRBV9 and TRBJ2-3; D is tentatively TRBD1 or TRBD2 (6 bases each). V was shortened by 3 bases and J by 3 bases, with 23 bases between the two germline ends. The germline CDR1 and CDR2 sequences are SGDLS and YYNGEE. This CDR3 comprises 18 residues. DNA for the CDR3: TGTGCCAGCAGCGCCTCCAGAAGTTTGGGGGGCCCTACAGATACGCAGTATTTT. Its translation is CASSASRSLGGPTDTQYF.

The chain recombines TRBV19 with TRBJ2-3, with a possible D match to TRBD2 (6 bases). Looked up from germline, CDR1 is LNHDA and CDR2 is SQIVND (reference sequence). CDR3 length equals 17 residues. V gave up 5 bases and J gave up 1 base, with 19 bases separating them. The CDR3: CASSPIRGGVGTDTQYF. CDR3 nucleotides: TGTGCCAGTAGTCCCATCCGAGGCGGGGTGGGCACAGATACGCAGTATTTT. Full variable domain (remainder filled in from reference TRBV19 and TRBJ2-3): DGGITQSPKYLFRKEGQNVTLSCEQNLNHDAMYWYRQDPGQGLRLIYYSQIVNDFQKGDIAEGYSVSREKKESFPLTVTSAQKNPTAFYLCASSPIRGGVGTDTQYFGPGTRLTVL.

The rearrangement uses TRBV25-1 and TRBJ2-3, with 9 nucleotides matching TRBD2. CDR1 and CDR2 from the germline V gene are MGHDK and SYGVNS. The CDR3 loop spans 17 amino acids. The trim removed 1 base at V and 5 bases at J, leaving 10 bases unmatched. The CDR3 here is CASSEWNSGGLGDTQYF. CDR3 DNA: TGTGCCAGCAGTGAATGGAATAGCGGGGGCCTCGGAGATACGCAGTATTTT.

This clonotype has ten or more counts. The rearrangement links TRBV7-9 to TRBJ1-4, with 9 positions matching TRBD1. The CDR3 totals 15 residues. The V and J ends lost 6 bases and 5 bases, in that order; junction bases with no gene match: 7. Germline CDR1 and CDR2: SEHNR and FQNEAQ (reference sequence). The CDR3 DNA follows: TGTGCCAGCAGTCAACAGGGGGCGGGGAATGAAAAACTGTTTTTT. Its translation: CASSQQGAGNEKLFF.